This T cell receptor (beta chain) is drawn from a study of cytomegalovirus exposure and HLA in healthy donors. From germline, CDR1 is SEHNR and CDR2 FQNEAQ (reference sequence). V was cut by 5 bases and J by 4 bases, with 12 bases left in between. This CDR3 is 14 amino acids long. The PCR ran on 60 Vbeta and 13 Jbeta primers. Clones were sequenced by immunoSEQ multiplex PCR, and TCRdb holds only the in-frame ones, with some missing. This sample's clone table lists 100,000 to 150,000 clones. This TCR came from a man between 18 and 35 years old in good health and CMV-seronegative. V usage is TRBV7-9 and J usage is TRBJ2-1; the D is unclear. The specimen was PBMCs. The CDR3 DNA reads TGTGCCAGCAGCCGCGACGCGACTTACAATGAGCAGTTCTTC. This gives the protein CASSRDATYNEQFF.